The 15 T cell receptor beta chains below come from one sample, sequenced in a study of blood T cells in healthy people across ages. A second PCR of about 7 to 11 cycles used a sample-barcoded 5' primer and a J-beta primer mix. TCRdb called the 5' RACE reads again in MiXCR, with one record for every CDR3 protein. The sample carries over a million distinct CDR3 sequences, 40% to 50% recorded once. Sequenced material: blood. The receptor set was obtained from a young woman in good health.

This clonotype was seen a handful of times. The chain combines TRBV9 with TRBJ2-2; no clear D. The CDR3 is made up of 15 amino acids. Germline-derived CDR1 and CDR2 are SGDLS and YYNGEE. Trimming took off 0 bases at V and 1 base at J, with 7 bases between the two ends. The CDR3 DNA reads as TGTGCCAGCAGCGTAGAACTCCTGAACACCGGGGAGCTGTTTTTT. It translates to CASSVELLNTGELFF.

The rearrangement uses TRBV6-6 and TRBJ1-6, with 8 bases fitting TRBD1. Trimming removed 7 bases from V and 0 bases from J; junction bases left unmatched: 8. The CDR3 length is 17 residues. Germline V lookup: CDR1 MNHNY, CDR2 SVGAGI (reference sequence). The CDR3 sequence: CASTLGQGSSYNSPLHF. The CDR3 DNA is TGTGCCAGCACTCTAGGACAGGGCAGCTCCTATAATTCACCCCTCCACTTT.

The chain couples TRBV21-1 to TRBJ1-6. TRBV21-1 is deemed a pseudogene. This CDR3 is 13 amino acids long. The CDR3 nucleotides read TGTGCCAGCACTAACAGAAAAAATTCACCCCTCCACTTT. Its translation is CASTNRKNSPLHF.

This clonotype was seen a few times. This rearrangement joins TRBV3-1 to TRBJ2-4; D is uncertain. This CDR3 has 16 amino acids. From germline, CDR1 is LGHDT and CDR2 YNNKEL (reference sequence). The V end was cut by 2 bases, the J end by 2 bases, with 13 bases between. The CDR3 nucleotides are TGTGCCAGCAGCCAAAACGACGCGGCGACCAAAAACATTCAGTACTTC. Translated: CASSQNDAATKNIQYF. Full variable domain (outside the CDR3, taken from reference TRBV3-1 and TRBJ2-4): DTAVSQTPKYLVTQMGNDKSIKCEQNLGHDTMYWYKQDSKKFLKIMFSYNNKELIINETVPNRFSPKSPDKAHLNLHINSLELGDSAVYFCASSQNDAATKNIQYFGAGTRLSVL.

This clonotype was counted between two and nine times. The gene calls are TRBV6-5 and TRBJ2-3; D ambiguous. The CDR3 totals 17 residues. Trimming left V 2 bases short and J 0 bases short, with 15 bases between. Germline lookup yields CDR1 MNHEY and CDR2 SVGAGI. The CDR3 coding sequence is TGTGCCAGCAGTTACCCGGGTGTAGGAGTGAGCACAGATACGCAGTATTTT. Its translation is CASSYPGVGVSTDTQYF.

The V and J genes are TRBV12-3 or TRBV12-4 and TRBJ1-4; TRBD1 is a possible D gene (6 bases). The CDR3 is made up of 17 amino acids. The V end lost 7 bases, the J end lost 0 bases, and 18 bases lay between the germline ends. The CDR3, as DNA: TGTGCCAGCACCGGACCGGACAGCGTTGCAACTAATGAAAAACTGTTTTTT. Amino acid sequence: CASTGPDSVATNEKLFF.

Turning to this clonotype: One end of the junction does not line up with germline, which may come from a read error. The genes are TRBV6-1 and TRBJ2-7; TRBD1 matches at 7 bases. This CDR3 contains 12 residues. The germline gives CDR1 MNHNS, CDR2 SASEGT. The CDR3 spells CASSEQGNRQYF. The CDR3 DNA is TGCGCCAGCAGTGAACAGGGGAATAGGCAGTACTTC.

This clonotype turned up a few times. The rearrangement uses TRBV6-2 or TRBV6-3 and TRBJ2-7; TRBD2 matches at 10 bases. The CDR3 spans 15 residues. The V and J ends lost 3 bases and 2 bases, in that order; junction bases with no gene match: 4. Germline V CDR1 and CDR2: MNHEY, SVGEGT. The CDR3 nucleotides are TGTGCCAGCAGTTATGCAGCGGGAGGGGCCTACGAGCAGTACTTC. Translation: CASSYAAGGAYEQYF.

The table lists this clonotype with many counts. J is TRBJ2-7 and V is TRBV3-1; D gene uncertain. V dropped 4 bases and J dropped 3 bases, with 7 bases sitting between them. The CDR3 extends over 12 amino acids. CDR1 and CDR2 from the germline V gene are LGHDT and YNNKEL (reference sequence). In nucleotides, the CDR3 is TGTGCCAGCAGCCTCAGGAACTACGAGCAGTACTTC. This sequence encodes CASSLRNYEQYF.

On this clonotype itself: This may stem from a read error, because a much larger clone lies one nucleotide away. The chain is built from TRBV6-5 and TRBJ2-3; no clear D. Germline loops: CDR1 MNHEY, CDR2 SVGAGI. Trimming removed 8 bases at V and 2 bases at J, with 14 bases between. The length of the CDR3 is 14 residues. CDR3 in amino acids: CASHRTRFTDTQYF. The CDR3 DNA reads TGTGCCAGCCATCGGACCCGCTTCACAGATACGCAGTATTTT.

The rearrangement links TRBV5-1 to TRBJ2-3, with 8 nucleotides matching TRBD2. Germline V gene data show CDR1 as SGHRS and CDR2 as YFSETQ. V gave up 4 bases and J gave up 4 bases; unmatched junction bases: 5. The CDR3 length is 14 residues. The DNA for the CDR3 is TGCGCCAGCAGCATTAGCGGGATTGCAGATACGCAGTATTTT. It translates to CASSISGIADTQYF.

V and J are TRBV25-1 and TRBJ1-2; D might be TRBD1 (5 bases). V was cut by 4 bases and J by 8 bases, with 17 bases left in between. CDR3 size: 14 residues. Germline V CDR1 and CDR2: MGHDK, SYGVNS. The CDR3 loop reads CASSAVGQGGGYTF. The CDR3 region has the DNA TGTGCCAGCAGTGCCGTGGGGCAGGGAGGGGGCTACACCTTC.

V is TRBV6-6 and J is TRBJ2-7; either TRBD1 or TRBD2 may fit D (6 bases each). Trimming removed 6 bases from V and 5 bases from J, with 17 bases in between. The CDR3 runs 14 residues. The germline V gene encodes CDR1 MNHNY and CDR2 SVGAGI (reference sequence). This chain's CDR3 is CASRPGGDVHEQYF. DNA for the CDR3: TGTGCCAGCAGGCCCGGGGGCGACGTCCACGAGCAGTACTTC.

The chain employs TRBV27 and TRBJ1-2, with a possible D match to TRBD1 (6 bases). This CDR3 has 15 amino acids. Germline CDR1 MNHEY, CDR2 SMNVEV (reference sequence). The V gene lost 6 bases and the J gene lost 5 bases, with 19 bases spanning the gap. The CDR3 DNA reads TGTGCCAGCAGGAACTCAGGGGTTCCGGGGTATGGCTACACCTTC. The encoded protein is CASRNSGVPGYGYTF.

The chain uses TRBV7-3 and TRBJ2-1; D unresolved. CDR1 and CDR2 (germline): SGHTA, FQGTGA. The CDR3 has 15 residues. Trimming removed 1 base at V and 0 bases at J, with 7 bases between. Here the CDR3 reads CASSLIQSSYNEQFF. The CDR3 DNA is TGTGCCAGCAGCTTAATTCAGAGCTCCTACAATGAGCAGTTCTTC.